A single sample gave rise to the 27 T cell receptor beta chains below, sequenced in a study of blood T cells in healthy people across ages. With a J-beta primer mix and a sample-barcoded 5' primer, a second PCR ran about 6 to 11 cycles. From the 5' RACE reads, TCRdb called clonotypes with MiXCR, one entry per CDR3 protein. The table shows roughly 680,000 distinct CDR3 sequences, with more than 45% occurring only once. Sequencing was carried out using blood. The receptor set was obtained from an elderly woman in good health.

This clonotype was picked up a small number of times. A much larger clonotype is one base distant, so this may be a read error. The chain joins TRBV7-9 to TRBJ2-7; D gene ambiguous. The germline V gene has CDR1 SEHNR and CDR2 FQNEAQ (reference sequence). This CDR3 is 12 amino acids long. Trimming removed 1 base from V and 4 bases from J, with 5 bases in between. The CDR3 sequence is CASSLVAYEQYF. The CDR3 region has the DNA TGTGCCAGCAGCTTAGTGGCGTACGAGCAGTACTTC.

The table lists this clonotype with many counts. The J gene is TRBJ2-7, the V gene TRBV27; TRBD2 aligns across 8 bases. The germline V gene encodes CDR1 MNHEY and CDR2 SMNVEV (reference sequence). CDR3 size: 14 residues. V gave up 4 bases and J gave up 3 bases; unmatched junction bases: 5. The CDR3 sequence is CASSSGGRFYEQYF. In nucleotides, the CDR3 is TGTGCCAGCAGTTCGGGGGGGAGATTCTACGAGCAGTACTTC.

The chain couples TRBV29-1 to TRBJ2-1; D is possibly TRBD2 (6 bases). The germline gives CDR1 SQVTM, CDR2 ANQGSEA. There are 13 residues in the CDR3. The chain's CDR3 is CMAAGISYNEQFF. CDR3 sequence (DNA): TGCATGGCGGCGGGGATCTCCTACAATGAGCAGTTCTTC.

This clonotype was recorded only once. V is TRBV20-1 and J is TRBJ2-3, with D possibly being TRBD2 (5 bases). V was cut by 5 bases and J by 0 bases, with 12 bases left in between. There are 14 residues in the CDR3. Germline V gene lookup returns CDR1 DFQATT and CDR2 SNEGSKA (reference sequence). The CDR3 sequence is CSAAFGLSTDTQYF. The DNA for the CDR3 is TGCAGTGCTGCCTTTGGACTTAGCACAGATACGCAGTATTTT.

This chain links TRBV6-4 with TRBJ1-5; no clear D gene. The CDR3 is 13 residues long. The V gene's germline CDR1 is MRHNA and CDR2 SNTAGT. Trimming pared 2 bases from V and 2 bases from J, leaving 4 bases between. Here the CDR3 DNA reads TGTGCCAGCAGTGACGACGGCAATCAGCCCCAGCATTTT. Translation gives CASSDDGNQPQHF.

The chain links TRBV6-5 to TRBJ1-1; no clear D gene. The CDR3 spans 13 residues. Trimming removed 2 bases at V and 4 bases at J, with 8 bases between. Germline V gives CDR1 MNHEY, CDR2 SVGAGI. CDR3 region: CASSYPGTTEAFF. CDR3 DNA: TGTGCCAGCAGTTACCCGGGTACCACTGAAGCTTTCTTT.

This chain connects TRBV29-1 to TRBJ2-7, with D tentatively TRBD1 (6 bases). TRBJ2-5 explains the end of the DNA better; the J call may be wrong. The CDR3 consists of 12 residues. CDR1 is SQVTM, CDR2 ANQGSEA, per germline. CDR3 loop: CSVRQGSETQYF. The CDR3, as DNA: TGCAGCGTCCGTCAGGGGTCGGAGACCCAGTACTTC.

J is TRBJ2-3 and V is TRBV27; D call uncertain. From germline, CDR1 is MNHEY and CDR2 SMNVEV (reference sequence). The V gene lost 3 bases and the J gene lost 6 bases, with 7 bases spanning the gap. The CDR3 is 12 residues long. The CDR3 here is CASSFPGDTQYF. The CDR3 DNA sequence: TGTGCCAGCAGTTTCCCCGGGGATACGCAGTATTTT.

This sequence joins TRBV29-1 and TRBJ2-4, with 11 bases aligning to TRBD1. Germline lookup yields CDR1 SQVTM and CDR2 ANQGSEA. The CDR3 runs 13 residues. Trimming cost V 5 bases and J 6 bases; bases outside gene matches: 3. CDR3 in amino acids: CSVQGTGGNIQYF. The CDR3 DNA is TGCAGCGTTCAGGGGACAGGGGGAAACATTCAGTACTTC.

A remark on this clonotype: A much larger clone differs by one base, so this may be a read error. The rearrangement links TRBV7-9 to TRBJ2-1, with 7 bases aligning to TRBD1. CDR3 length: 14 residues. Germline CDR1 and CDR2: SEHNR and FQNEAQ (reference sequence). Here the CDR3 DNA reads TGTGCCAGCAGCCCAAGACAGGGTTACAATGAGCGGTTCTTC. Its translation is CASSPRQGYNERFF.

This clonotype was detected a few times. The chain recombines TRBV5-1 with TRBJ2-3, with 11 nucleotides matching TRBD1. The CDR3 totals 16 residues. Germline assignment: CDR1 SGHRS and CDR2 YFSETQ. Losses at the gene ends were 0 bases for V and 4 bases for J; bases not matched to a gene: 4. The CDR3 reads CASSLAGQGAADTQYF. The CDR3 DNA reads TGCGCCAGCAGCTTGGCTGGACAGGGGGCAGCAGATACGCAGTATTTT.

As DNA, the CDR3 is TGTGCCAGCGGCAAAACAGGGGGCAGTGAGCAGTTCTTC. Translating gives CASGKTGGSEQFF. The chain carries TRBV21-1 and TRBJ2-1; TRBD1 is the table's D call and was not checked against the DNA. TRBV21-1 is a documented pseudogene. This CDR3 spans 13 amino acids.

This clonotype appeared many times. The rearrangement joins TRBV18 to TRBJ2-3; no clear D gene. V shed 3 bases and J shed 2 bases, with 9 bases lying between them. There are 14 residues in the CDR3. The V gene's germline CDR1 is KGHSH and CDR2 LQKENI. CDR3 amino acids: CASSPATHTDTQYF. CDR3 in DNA: TGTGCCAGCTCACCCGCGACCCACACAGATACGCAGTATTTT.

A few counts support this clonotype. The chain has TRBV9 and TRBJ1-5; no clear D gene. The V and J ends lost 0 bases and 7 bases respectively, with 14 bases between them. Looked up from germline, CDR1 is SGDLS and CDR2 is YYNGEE. The CDR3 spans 15 residues. CDR3 nucleotides: TGTGCCAGCAGCGTAGCTGGGAGGTCCGGGCAGCCCCAGCATTTT. Its translation: CASSVAGRSGQPQHF.

The table lists this clonotype with many counts. The V and J genes are TRBV9 and TRBJ2-1; TRBD2 aligns across 11 bases. CDR3 length: 16 residues. Germline values: CDR1 SGDLS, CDR2 YYNGEE. The junction had 1 base not matched to a gene; V was cut back by 0 bases and J by 2 bases. The CDR3 is CASSVVAGGTYNEQFF. DNA of the CDR3: TGTGCCAGCAGCGTAGTAGCGGGAGGGACCTACAATGAGCAGTTCTTC.

The sample holds many counts of this clonotype. J is TRBJ2-1 and V is TRBV4-1; D is undetermined. Trimming pared 2 bases from V and 2 bases from J, leaving 7 bases between. This CDR3 region has 14 residues. The germline V gene has CDR1 MGHRA and CDR2 YSYEKL. As DNA, the CDR3 is TGCGCCAGCAGCCAAAGCGAAACCTACAATGAGCAGTTCTTC. Protein: CASSQSETYNEQFF.

Concerning this clonotype: A clone one base away is much larger, so this may be a read error. The J gene is TRBJ1-2, the V gene TRBV29-1; no definite D call. The V gene's germline CDR1 is SQVTM and CDR2 ANQGSEA. This CDR3 spans 12 amino acids. CDR3 sequence (DNA): TGCAGCGTTGAAGGGGTTAACTATGGCAACACCTTC. It translates to CSVEGVNYGNTF.

This chain joins TRBV3-1 and TRBJ2-3; D possibly matches TRBD1 or TRBD2 (7 bases each). This CDR3 has 15 residues. Germline-derived CDR1 and CDR2 are LGHDT and YNNKEL (reference sequence). The V gene lost 4 bases and the J gene lost 6 bases, with 17 bases spanning the gap. The CDR3 protein is CASSRTGLGGDTQYF. The CDR3, as DNA: TGTGCCAGCAGCCGGACAGGATTGGGAGGGGATACGCAGTATTTT.

The J gene is TRBJ2-1, the V gene TRBV29-1; D gene ambiguous. Germline-derived CDR1 and CDR2 are SQVTM and ANQGSEA. The V end was cut by 3 bases, the J end by 14 bases, with 14 bases between. This CDR3 has 11 residues. The CDR3 protein is CSVEDHALEFF. CDR3 bases: TGCAGCGTTGAGGACCACGCCCTGGAGTTCTTC.

This clonotype was observed a few times. J is TRBJ1-1 and V is TRBV12-3 or TRBV12-4; TRBD1 matches at 8 bases. J lost 6 bases, V lost 2 bases, and 2 bases had no gene match. The CDR3 is made up of 13 amino acids. The CDR3 reads CASSLSGGPEAFF. CDR3 coding DNA: TGTGCCAGCAGTTTATCAGGGGGCCCTGAAGCTTTCTTT.

The sample holds one count of this clonotype. The V gene is TRBV5-1, the J gene TRBJ1-1; 8 bases map to TRBD1. The germline V gene encodes CDR1 SGHRS and CDR2 YFSETQ. Trimming removed 0 bases from V and 4 bases from J; junction bases left unmatched: 2. The CDR3 is made up of 14 amino acids. The CDR3 coding sequence is TGCGCCAGCAGCTTGGGACAGGGGATCACTGAAGCTTTCTTT. This gives the protein CASSLGQGITEAFF.

This clonotype was seen more than once but under ten times. The chain uses TRBV5-1 and TRBJ2-2; D not certain. Germline V gene lookup returns CDR1 SGHRS and CDR2 YFSETQ. CDR3 length: 15 amino acids. V lost 0 bases and J lost 4, with 10 bases in between. The CDR3 nucleotides are TGCGCCAGCAGCTTGGTGGCGACCACCACCGGGGAGCTGTTTTTT. It translates to CASSLVATTTGELFF.

The table lists this clonotype with many counts. The genes are TRBV6-1 and TRBJ2-7; 11 nucleotides align to TRBD2. V was clipped by 4 bases and J by 0 bases; unmatched bases: 5. Germline V lookup: CDR1 MNHNS, CDR2 SASEGT. CDR3 length: 16 amino acids. This chain's CDR3 is CASSGATSGSSYEQYF. CDR3 sequence (DNA): TGTGCCAGCAGTGGGGCAACTAGCGGGAGCTCCTACGAGCAGTACTTC.

This clonotype was recorded at least ten times. The rearrangement uses TRBV3-1 and TRBJ1-5; D is unclear. Trimming shortened V by 1 base and J by 10 bases, and 8 bases separated the two germline ends. CDR3 size: 12 residues. Germline V gene data show CDR1 as LGHDT and CDR2 as YNNKEL (reference sequence). CDR3 nucleotides: TGTGCCAGCAGCCAAGGCAGTGTCCCCCAGCATTTT. Protein: CASSQGSVPQHF.

This clonotype was counted many times. The genes are TRBV5-1 and TRBJ2-5; perhaps TRBD1 as D (5 bases). Germline V CDR1 and CDR2: SGHRS, YFSETQ. V lost 0 bases, J lost 5 bases, and 14 bases lay in between. CDR3 length equals 15 residues. This chain's CDR3 is CASSLDAGLLETQYF. For the CDR3, the DNA is TGCGCCAGCAGCTTGGATGCAGGGCTCCTGGAGACCCAGTACTTC.

The chain uses TRBV10-3 and TRBJ2-1; 9 nucleotides match TRBD2. With V trimmed by 6 bases and J by 10 bases, 16 bases remained unmatched. The length of the CDR3 is 16 residues. Germline CDR1 is ENHRY and CDR2 is SYGVKD. CDR3 amino acids: CAISQAASGISYEQFF. The DNA of the CDR3 is TGTGCCATCAGCCAGGCGGCTAGCGGGATTTCCTACGAGCAGTTCTTC.

Comment on this clonotype: A read error is possible here, since a much larger clone lies one base away. The chain recombines TRBV20-1 with TRBJ1-2, with D unresolved. The germline V gene has CDR1 DFQATT and CDR2 SNEGSKA (reference sequence). V gave up 3 bases and J gave up 9 bases, with 23 bases separating them. The CDR3 is 15 residues long. The CDR3: CSARKSGSLRASYTF. The DNA for the CDR3 is TGCAGTGCTAGGAAATCGGGGAGCTTACGGGCGAGCTACACCTTC.